Listed below are T cell receptor beta chains from one sample, sequenced in a study of T cell repertoires in cytomegalovirus infection. The antigens these receptors bind are not known. TCRdb re-analysed the reads in MiXCR, keeping a single row per CDR3 protein. The sample shows around 540,000 distinct CDR3 sequences, 30% to 35% of them seen only once. Sequences were derived from cultured PBMCs, sampled from culture after CMV antigen stimulation. These TCRs come from a human donor in good health (CMV status not recorded). Some clones in this sample may be carry-over from other donors' samples. Both conserved end residues are part of each CDR3. The order of the fields is J gene, CDR3 length, D gene, clone size, V gene, CDR3 DNA, CDR3 protein. The D gene is left open where the match is weak. Clone size is shown for a subset of rows, as once, few, many or a class of expanded clone.

TRBJ1-4 | 13 | . | few | TRBV27 | TGTGCCAGCAGTATAACGACAGGAACCGCCCTGTTTTTT | CASSITTGTALFF
TRBJ1-3 | 11 | . | . | TRBV6-6 | TGTGCCACCCACTCTGGAAACACCATATATTTT | CATHSGNTIYF
TRBJ1-2 | 11 | . | few | TRBV6-2/TRBV6-3 | TGTGCCAGCAGGCGGGGTTATGGCTACACCTTC | CASRRGYGYTF
TRBJ2-1 | 14 | . | . | TRBV7-2 | TGTGCCAGCAGCTTATCGGACGGCCGTCAAGAGCAGTTCTTC | CASSLSDGRQEQFF
TRBJ2-5 | 14 | . | . | TRBV7-2 | TGTGCCAGCAGCTTCAAGCCAGGGATGGAGACCCAGTACTTC | CASSFKPGMETQYF
TRBJ1-5 | 16 | . | . | TRBV6-5 | TGTGCCAGCAGCCCGTACGACAGCCTCGTAAGTCAGCCCCAGCATTTT | CASSPYDSLVSQPQHF
TRBJ2-1 | 15 | TRBD1 | few | TRBV12-5 | TGTGCTAGTGGTTTGGTGACAGGGGGGGACAATGAGCAGTTCTTC | CASGLVTGGDNEQFF
TRBJ1-4 | 12 | . | once | TRBV2 | TGTGCCAGCAGCGATAGGGGTGAAAAACTGTTTTTT | CASSDRGEKLFF
TRBJ2-1 | 16 | TRBD2 | . | TRBV7-9 | TGTGCCAGCAGCCGCCCCTTTGGCGGGAGGGGTCCTGAGCAGTTCTTC | CASSRPFGGRGPEQFF
TRBJ2-3 | 14 | . | few | TRBV12-3/TRBV12-4 | TGTGCCAGCAGCCCGAGTGCCGGGGGAGATACGCAGTATTTT | CASSPSAGGDTQYF
TRBJ1-4 | 14 | TRBD1 | . | TRBV20-1 | TGCAGTGCTAGGACGACAGGGGGGAACGAAAAACTGTTTTTT | CSARTTGGNEKLFF
TRBJ1-4 | 12 | . | . | TRBV5-5 | TGTGCCAGCAGCCTCCTCAATGAAAAACTGTTTTTT | CASSLLNEKLFF
TRBJ2-5 | 16 | TRBD2 | . | TRBV4-3 | TGCGCCAGCAGCCAAGCTCCTAGCGGCTTCGAAGGGGCCCAGTACTTC | CASSQAPSGFEGAQYF
TRBJ2-6 | 17 | . | many | TRBV11-2 | TGTGCCAGCAGCACTCTCGGACGTAGCCCTGGGGCCAACGTCCTGACTTTC | CASSTLGRSPGANVLTF
TRBJ1-5 | 15 | . | . | TRBV7-2 | TGTGCCAGCAGCTTTAAGCGTGGGTTGAATCAGCCCCAGCATTTT | CASSFKRGLNQPQHF
TRBJ2-6 | 14 | . | few | TRBV6-2/TRBV6-3 | TGTGCCAGCAGTCCCCTATCTGGGGCCAACGTCCTGACTTTC | CASSPLSGANVLTF
TRBJ1-1 | 13 | . | once | TRBV6-6 | TGTGCCAGCAGCGCCGGCAGCCACACTGAAGCTTTCTTT | CASSAGSHTEAFF
TRBJ1-5 | 14 | TRBD1 | few | TRBV10-3 | TGTGCCATCAGTCGACAGGGGGTGGTTCAGCCCCAGCATTTT | CAISRQGVVQPQHF
TRBJ2-2 | 15 | . | . | TRBV7-2 | TGTGCCAGCAGCTTTGACGGCCCCCCCACCGGGGAGCTGTTTTTT | CASSFDGPPTGELFF
TRBJ2-5 | 13 | . | few | TRBV10-3 | TGTGCCATCAGTGAGTCGGCTGGTCGGACCCAGTACTTC | CAISESAGRTQYF
TRBJ1-2 | 15 | TRBD1 | once | TRBV5-1 | TGCGCCAGCAGCTCGATGAACGACAGGGGGAATGGCTACACCTTC | CASSSMNDRGNGYTF
TRBJ2-1 | 14 | TRBD1 | few | TRBV6-8 | TGTGCCAGCAGTAACCGGGACAGCTACAATGAGCAGTTCTTC | CASSNRDSYNEQFF
TRBJ2-6 | 15 | . | few | TRBV12-3/TRBV12-4 | TGTGCCAGCAGTTCTATTCTCTCTGGGGCCAACGTCCTGACTTTC | CASSSILSGANVLTF
TRBJ2-2 | 13 | . | . | TRBV6-2/TRBV6-3 | TGTGCCAGCAGTTTTGGAGAGGTCGGGGAGCTGTTTTTT | CASSFGEVGELFF
TRBJ2-5 | 17 | . | . | TRBV27 | TGTGCCAGCAGTCCCCGCGCCCTCAGAGGGGTGGGAGAGACCCAGTACTTC | CASSPRALRGVGETQYF
TRBJ2-5 | 13 | . | . | TRBV27 | TGTGCCAGCAGTTTAGGGTGGAAAGAGACCCAGTACTTC | CASSLGWKETQYF
TRBJ2-1 | 14 | TRBD2 | . | TRBV7-2 | TGTGCCAGCAGCTTCCAGCGGGAGAGCGTTGAGCAGTTCTTC | CASSFQRESVEQFF
TRBJ2-4 | 17 | . | few | TRBV19 | TGTGCCAGTAGTATGTTGCGGGACGGGAGAACCAAAAACATTCAGTACTTC | CASSMLRDGRTKNIQYF
TRBJ2-7 | 13 | TRBD1 | . | TRBV29-1 | TGCAGCGCACGACAGGGGGATTTGTACGAGCAGTACTTC | CSARQGDLYEQYF
TRBJ2-5 | 14 | . | . | TRBV11-2 | TGTGCCAGCAGCCTCGGATTTCGGGGAGAGACCCAGTACTTC | CASSLGFRGETQYF
TRBJ2-1 | 17 | TRBD2 | few | TRBV2 | TGTGCCAGCAGGAAGGGACTAGCGTCAAGCTCCTACAATGAGCAGTTCTTC | CASRKGLASSSYNEQFF
TRBJ2-1 | 16 | . | . | TRBV11-1 | TGTGCCAGCAGCGGTAAGGGACAAAACTCCTACAATGAGCAGTTCTTC | CASSGKGQNSYNEQFF
TRBJ1-2 | 17 | TRBD1 | . | TRBV5-4 | TGTGCCAGCAGCTTGGATAATTTCGGGACAGAGGACTCTGGCTACACCTTC | CASSLDNFGTEDSGYTF
TRBJ1-1 | 15 | . | . | TRBV28 | TGTGCCAGCAGTGGCGCAGAACTCATGAACACTGAAGCTTTCTTT | CASSGAELMNTEAFF
TRBJ1-2 | 13 | TRBD1 | . | TRBV24-1 | TGTGCCACCAGTGGACAGGGGTTCTATGGCTACACCTTC | CATSGQGFYGYTF
TRBJ2-1 | 15 | . | many | TRBV6-1 | TGTGCCAGCAGTGAAGCGGAGAGCTCCTACAATGAGCAGTTCTTC | CASSEAESSYNEQFF
TRBJ1-1 | 14 | TRBD1 | . | TRBV5-1 | TGCGCCAGCAGCTTGAGGGACAGGGCTTCTGAAGCTTTCTTT | CASSLRDRASEAFF
TRBJ2-7 | 14 | . | many | TRBV7-2 | TGTGCCAGCAGCATGGGACTGGACTTCTACGAGCAGTACTTC | CASSMGLDFYEQYF
TRBJ2-1 | 15 | TRBD1 | . | TRBV2 | TGTGCCAGCAGTCGGGACAGGCCCTCCTACAATGAGCAGTTCTTC | CASSRDRPSYNEQFF
TRBJ2-5 | 14 | . | . | TRBV7-2 | TGTGCCAGCAGCTTAGATGGTCTCCCAGAGACCCAGTACTTC | CASSLDGLPETQYF
TRBJ1-1 | 16 | . | few | TRBV7-8 | TGTGCCAGCAGCCCGACTGGACAGAGAAAGAACACTGAAGCTTTCTTT | CASSPTGQRKNTEAFF
TRBJ1-2 | 16 | TRBD1 | few | TRBV19 | TGTGCCAGTAGCCTTATCAGGGGGGCGAAGAACTATGGCTACACCTTC | CASSLIRGAKNYGYTF
TRBJ1-5 | 13 | . | . | TRBV6-8 | TGTGCCAGTAGAGGGGGGATGGGTCAGCCCCAGCATTTT | CASRGGMGQPQHF
TRBJ2-1 | 18 | TRBD2 | . | TRBV7-2 | TGTGCCAGCAGCTCGTTCCTATGGACTAGCAGAAATCCCAATGAGCAGTTCTTC | CASSSFLWTSRNPNEQFF